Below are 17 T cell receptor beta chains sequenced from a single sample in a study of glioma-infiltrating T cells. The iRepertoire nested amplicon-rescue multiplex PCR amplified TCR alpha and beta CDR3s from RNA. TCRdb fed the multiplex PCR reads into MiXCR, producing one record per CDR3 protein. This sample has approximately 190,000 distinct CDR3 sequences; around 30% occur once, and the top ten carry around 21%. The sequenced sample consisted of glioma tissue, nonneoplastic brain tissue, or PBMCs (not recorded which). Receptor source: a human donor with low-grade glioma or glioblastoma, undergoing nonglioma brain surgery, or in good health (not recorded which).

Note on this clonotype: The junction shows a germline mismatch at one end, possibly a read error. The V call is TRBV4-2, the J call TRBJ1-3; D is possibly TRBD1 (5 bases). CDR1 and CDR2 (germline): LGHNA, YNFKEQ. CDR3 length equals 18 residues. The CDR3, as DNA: TGTACCAGCAGCCAACCCCCTAGGGGAACCGGGCCGTCGAACACCATATACTTT. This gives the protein CTSSQPPRGTGPSNTIYF.

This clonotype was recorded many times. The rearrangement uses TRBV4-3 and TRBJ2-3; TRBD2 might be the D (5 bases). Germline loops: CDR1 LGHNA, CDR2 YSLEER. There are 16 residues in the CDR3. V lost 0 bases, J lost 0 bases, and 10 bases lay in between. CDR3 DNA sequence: TGCGCCAGCAGCCAAGATGGAGCGGCTAGCACAGATACGCAGTATTTT. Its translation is CASSQDGAASTDTQYF.

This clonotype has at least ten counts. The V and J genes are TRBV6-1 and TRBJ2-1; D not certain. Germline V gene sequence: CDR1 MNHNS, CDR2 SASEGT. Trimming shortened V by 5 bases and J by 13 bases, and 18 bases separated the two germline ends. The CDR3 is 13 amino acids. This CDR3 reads CASSSVDPGPQFF. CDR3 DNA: TGTGCCAGCAGTTCCGTCGACCCAGGCCCCCAGTTCTTC.

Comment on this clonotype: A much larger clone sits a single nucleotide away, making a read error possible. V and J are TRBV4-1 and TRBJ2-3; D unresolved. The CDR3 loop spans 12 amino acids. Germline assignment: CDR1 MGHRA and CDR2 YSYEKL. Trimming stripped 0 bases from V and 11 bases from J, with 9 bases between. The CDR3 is CASSQEGIKQYF. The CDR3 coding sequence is TGCGCCAGCAGCCAAGAGGGGATTAAGCAGTATTTT.

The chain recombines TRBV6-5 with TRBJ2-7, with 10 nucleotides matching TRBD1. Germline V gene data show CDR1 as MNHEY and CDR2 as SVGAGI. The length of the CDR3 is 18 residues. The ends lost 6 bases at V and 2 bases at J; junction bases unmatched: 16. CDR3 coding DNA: TGTGCCAGCAGCTCTCTTGGGACAGGGGTTTCACCAACCTACGAGCAGTACTTC. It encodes CASSSLGTGVSPTYEQYF.

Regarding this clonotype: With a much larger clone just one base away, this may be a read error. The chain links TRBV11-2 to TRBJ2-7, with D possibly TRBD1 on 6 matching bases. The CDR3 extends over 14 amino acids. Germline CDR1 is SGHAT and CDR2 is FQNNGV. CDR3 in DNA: TGTGCCAGCAGCCTCGACAGGATCTCCTGCGAGCAGTACTTC. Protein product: CASSLDRISCEQYF.

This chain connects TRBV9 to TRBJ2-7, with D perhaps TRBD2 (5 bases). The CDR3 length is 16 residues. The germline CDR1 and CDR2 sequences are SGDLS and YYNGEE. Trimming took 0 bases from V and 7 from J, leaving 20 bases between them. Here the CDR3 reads CASSVGRTGGPNEQYF. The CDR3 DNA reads TGTGCCAGCAGCGTAGGACGGACTGGTGGACCGAATGAGCAGTACTTC.

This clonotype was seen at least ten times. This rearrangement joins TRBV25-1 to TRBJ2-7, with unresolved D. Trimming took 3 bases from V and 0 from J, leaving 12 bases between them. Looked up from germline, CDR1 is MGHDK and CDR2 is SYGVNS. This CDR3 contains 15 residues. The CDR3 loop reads CASSEVGRSSYEQYF. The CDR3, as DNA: TGTGCCAGCAGTGAGGTCGGCAGGAGCTCCTACGAGCAGTACTTC.

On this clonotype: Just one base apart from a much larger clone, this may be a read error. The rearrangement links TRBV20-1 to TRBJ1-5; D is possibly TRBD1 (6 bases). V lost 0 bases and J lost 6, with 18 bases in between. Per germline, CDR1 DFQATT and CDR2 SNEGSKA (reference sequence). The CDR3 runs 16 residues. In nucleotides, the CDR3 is TGCAGTGCTAGAGACCCGCGGGGGGGGGCGTGTCAGCCCCAGCATTTT. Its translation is CSARDPRGGACQPQHF.

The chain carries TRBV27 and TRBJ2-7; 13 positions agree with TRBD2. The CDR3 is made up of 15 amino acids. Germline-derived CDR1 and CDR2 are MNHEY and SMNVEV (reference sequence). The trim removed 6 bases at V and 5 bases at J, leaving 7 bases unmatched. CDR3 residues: CASSPTSGRFNEQYF. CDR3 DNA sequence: TGTGCCAGCAGCCCGACTAGCGGGAGGTTCAACGAGCAGTACTTC.

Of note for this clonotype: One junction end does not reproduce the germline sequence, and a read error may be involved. The CDR3 DNA follows: TGTGCCAGCATCCCTGGGGGCCGGAGGGACGAGCGGTACTTC. This translates into CASIPGGRRDERYF. This chain joins TRBV28 and TRBJ2-7, with D perhaps being TRBD1 or TRBD2 (6 bases each). The CDR3 loop spans 14 amino acids. Germline V gives CDR1 MDHEN, CDR2 SYDVKM.

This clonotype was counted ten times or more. The CDR3 sequence is CASSNVGGPQETQYF. The CDR3 region has the DNA TGTGCCAGCAGTAACGTAGGCGGGCCCCAAGAGACCCAGTACTTC. The rearrangement uses TRBV6-1 and TRBJ2-5, with D tentatively TRBD2 (5 bases). The CDR3 loop spans 15 amino acids. The germline V gene has CDR1 MNHNS and CDR2 SASEGT. Deletions cut 5 bases from V and 1 base from J, with 14 bases between.

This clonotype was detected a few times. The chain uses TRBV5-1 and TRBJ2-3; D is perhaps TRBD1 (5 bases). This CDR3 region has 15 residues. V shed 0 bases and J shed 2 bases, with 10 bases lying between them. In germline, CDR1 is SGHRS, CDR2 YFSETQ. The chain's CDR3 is CASSLDAGSTDTQYF. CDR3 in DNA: TGCGCCAGCAGCTTGGATGCAGGGTCCACAGATACGCAGTATTTT.

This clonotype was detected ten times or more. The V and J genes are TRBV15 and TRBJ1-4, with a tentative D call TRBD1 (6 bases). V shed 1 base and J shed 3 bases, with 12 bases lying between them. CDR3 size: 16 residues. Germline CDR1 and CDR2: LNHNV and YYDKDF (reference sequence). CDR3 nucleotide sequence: TGTGCCACCAGCAGAGCCGCGGGGACATCTAATGAAAAACTGTTTTTT. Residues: CATSRAAGTSNEKLFF.

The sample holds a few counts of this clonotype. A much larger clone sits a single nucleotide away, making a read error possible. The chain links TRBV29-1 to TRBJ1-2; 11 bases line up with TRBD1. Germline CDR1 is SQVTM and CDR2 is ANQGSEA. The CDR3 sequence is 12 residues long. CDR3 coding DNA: TGCAGCGCAGGACAGGGGGCTTATGGCTACAACTTC. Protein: CSAGQGAYGYNF.

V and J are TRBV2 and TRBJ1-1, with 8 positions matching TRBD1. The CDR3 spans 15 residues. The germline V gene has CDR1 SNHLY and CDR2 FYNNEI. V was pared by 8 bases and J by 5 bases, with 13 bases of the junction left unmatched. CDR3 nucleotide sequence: TGTGCCAGCTACACATTTGACAGGGGTAGAACTGAAGCTTTCTTT. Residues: CASYTFDRGRTEAFF.

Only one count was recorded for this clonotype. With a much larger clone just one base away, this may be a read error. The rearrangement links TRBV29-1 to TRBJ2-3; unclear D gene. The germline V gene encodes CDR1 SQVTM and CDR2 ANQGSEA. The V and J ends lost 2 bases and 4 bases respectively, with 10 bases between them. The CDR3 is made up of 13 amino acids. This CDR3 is CSVETERADTQYF. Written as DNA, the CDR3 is TGCAGCGTTGAAACGGAAAGGGCAGATACGCAGTATTTT.